What follows is one TCR beta chain and its context. Its specificity is not known. Every one of the donors gave at least one pre-ART PBMC sample and at least two post-ART PBMC samples. It was in the United States that all participants with HIV were treated. Roughly 1-10 million cryopreserved PBMC were held in samples before DNA extraction. The run of the v3.0 immunoSEQ assay was at survey level. Sequencing used immunoSEQ multiplex PCR; TCRdb keeps in-frame clones, though not all of them. The table shows some 31,000 clones, with about 97% occurring only once. The record originates from a study of long-term antiretroviral therapy in people with HIV. The CDR3 consists of 15 residues. Germline values: CDR1 SGHTA, CDR2 FQGNSA. Trimming removed 5 bases from V and 5 bases from J, with 16 bases in between. General study results and limits: Following ART, diversity rose but still fell short of transplant donor controls.

This chain joins TRBV7-2 and TRBJ2-1; no reliable D call. The specimen comprised unsorted PBMCs, sampled 6.9 years after starting antiretroviral therapy. The sequence derives from a man aged 25 to 40 with HIV. The CDR3 DNA sequence: TGTGCCAGCAGCCACCAGACCCGGGCCCACAATGAGCAGTTCTTC. This sequence encodes CASSHQTRAHNEQFF.